The next 22 T cell receptor beta chains were all read from a single sample in a study of cytomegalovirus exposure and HLA in healthy donors. The study ran its PCR with 60 Vbeta and 13 Jbeta primers. The protocol was immunoSEQ multiplex PCR, while the TCRdb copy is restricted to in-frame clones and leaves out a portion. The sample has about 95,000 clones; 60% to 85% are singletons. Sequenced input: PBMCs. The receptor source for this set is a woman aged 40 to 50 in good health and CMV-seronegative.

The chain links TRBV27 to TRBJ2-7; tentative D call: TRBD1 (5 bases). Germline CDR1 is MNHEY and CDR2 is SMNVEV (reference sequence). CDR3 length: 13 residues. Between the trimmed V and J ends, which lost 3 bases and 1 base, there was a span of 7 bases. The CDR3: CASSFDSSYEQYF. Written as DNA, the CDR3 is TGTGCCAGCAGTTTTGACAGTTCCTACGAGCAGTACTTC.

This clone occurred a few times. This rearrangement joins TRBV21-1 to TRBJ1-1. TRBV21-1 is given as a pseudogene. CDR3 size: 13 residues. The CDR3 DNA is TGTGCCAGCAGCAAAGTTGAGGACACTGAAGCTTTCTTT. Amino acid sequence: CASSKVEDTEAFF.

This chain links TRBV18 with TRBJ2-3, with D maybe TRBD1 (6 bases). The germline CDR1 and CDR2 sequences are KGHSH and LQKENI. The CDR3 covers 17 residues. The germline V and J ends were trimmed by 1 base and 0 bases, with 14 bases remaining between them. This CDR3 reads CASSPLRAGASTDTQYF. The CDR3 nucleotides are TGTGCCAGCTCACCACTTAGAGCAGGGGCGAGCACAGATACGCAGTATTTT.

This clone was observed a few times. V usage is TRBV6-5 and J usage is TRBJ1-2; no clear D gene. CDR1 is MNHEY, CDR2 SVGAGI, per germline. Trimming stripped 4 bases from V and 4 bases from J, with 19 bases between. This CDR3 contains 16 residues. The DNA for the CDR3 is TGTGCCAGCAGTTCGCATACCCCACAGCAGACCTATGGCTACACCTTC. This gives the protein CASSSHTPQQTYGYTF.

The chain couples TRBV7-7 to TRBJ1-1; no definite D call. The germline CDR1 and CDR2 sequences are SSHAT and FNYEAQ (reference sequence). With 3 bases removed from V and 3 bases from J, the gap between germline ends came to 8 bases. The CDR3 loop spans 13 amino acids. The CDR3 sequence: CASSLSLYTEAFF. Written as DNA, the CDR3 is TGTGCCAGCAGCTTGTCCTTGTACACTGAAGCTTTCTTT.

The genes are TRBV6-1 and TRBJ2-7; 8 nucleotides match TRBD1. CDR3 size: 15 residues. The ends lost 2 bases at V and 0 bases at J; junction bases unmatched: 3. Germline CDR1 MNHNS, CDR2 SASEGT. CDR3 sequence reads: CASSEWTGSSYEQYF. The CDR3 coding sequence is TGTGCCAGCAGTGAATGGACAGGGAGCTCCTACGAGCAGTACTTC.

This clone was recorded only once. V usage is TRBV2 and J usage is TRBJ2-1; 10 positions agree with TRBD1. This CDR3 is 15 amino acids long. The trim removed 6 bases at V and 7 bases at J, leaving 9 bases unmatched. Germline V gives CDR1 SNHLY, CDR2 FYNNEI. CDR3 nucleotides: TGTGCCAGCAGGGTAGACAGGGGGCATTATAATGAGCAGTTCTTC. It codes for CASRVDRGHYNEQFF.

The rearrangement joins TRBV29-1 to TRBJ1-2; the match to TRBD1 covers 8 bases. Germline V gene data show CDR1 as SQVTM and CDR2 as ANQGSEA. V was clipped by 6 bases and J by 8 bases; unmatched bases: 8. The CDR3 is made up of 12 amino acids. The CDR3 nucleotides are TGCAGCGTCGGGGACAGGAGTCAAGGCTACACCTTC. The encoded protein is CSVGDRSQGYTF.

The V and J genes are TRBV25-1 and TRBJ1-1, with D tentatively TRBD1 (5 bases). Trimming removed 5 bases at V and 8 bases at J, with 18 bases between. The CDR3 loop spans 14 amino acids. Per germline, CDR1 MGHDK and CDR2 SYGVNS. The CDR3 region has the DNA TGTGCCAGCAGTAAAGGCAGGATGGGGGGAGAAGCTTTCTTT. Protein: CASSKGRMGGEAFF.

Only a few counts were recorded for this clone. The chain couples TRBV2 to TRBJ1-2; tentative D call: TRBD1 (6 bases). From germline, CDR1 is SNHLY and CDR2 FYNNEI. V was cut by 8 bases and J by 7 bases, with 23 bases left in between. The CDR3 consists of 15 residues. In nucleotides, the CDR3 is TGTGCCAGCGAGAGGCTGCACAGGGTAACTTCTGGCTACACCTTC. Translating gives CASERLHRVTSGYTF.

The chain has TRBV15 and TRBJ2-2; tentatively, D is TRBD2 (6 bases). Germline V gene sequence: CDR1 LNHNV, CDR2 YYDKDF (reference sequence). V lost 5 bases, J lost 6 bases, and 16 bases lay in between. CDR3 length equals 15 residues. DNA for the CDR3: TGTGCCACCAGCGAGACCGTCGGGGGTTCCGGGGAGCTGTTTTTT. Its translation: CATSETVGGSGELFF. Using reference TRBV15 and TRBJ2-2 for the parts outside the CDR3, the full variable domain is DAMVIQNPRYQVTQFGKPVTLSCSQTLNHNVMYWYQQKSSQAPKLLFHYYDKDFNNEADTPDNFQSRRPNTSFCFLDIRSPGLGDTAMYLCATSETVGGSGELFFGEGSRLTVL.

In DNA, the CDR3 is TGCAGTGCTAGGGGCCCCAATGAGCAGTTCTTC. Translating it yields CSARGPNEQFF. The J gene is TRBJ2-1, the V gene TRBV20-1; no clear D. Germline CDR1 DFQATT, CDR2 SNEGSKA (reference sequence). V shed 3 bases and J shed 6 bases, with 6 bases lying between them. CDR3 length equals 11 residues.

This rearrangement joins TRBV4-1 to TRBJ2-5; 9 nucleotides line up with TRBD2. CDR3 length: 15 amino acids. V dropped 0 bases and J dropped 4; count of bases not matched to a gene: 3. The germline V gene encodes CDR1 MGHRA and CDR2 YSYEKL. CDR3 coding DNA: TGCGCCAGCAGCCAAGACCCGGGACTAGCAGAGACCCAGTACTTC. It is translated as CASSQDPGLAETQYF.

CDR3 region: CASSIETGQGQFF. The CDR3 coding sequence is TGTGCCAGTAGTATAGAAACTGGACAAGGGCAGTTCTTC. The rearrangement uses TRBV19 and TRBJ2-1, with D possibly being TRBD1 (5 bases). Trimming removed 0 bases at V and 12 bases at J, with 12 bases between. The CDR3 spans 13 residues. Germline V gene lookup returns CDR1 LNHDA and CDR2 SQIVND (reference sequence).

V and J are TRBV27 and TRBJ2-7; no reliable D call. The ends were cut back, 3 bases at V and 0 bases at J, with 9 bases in the middle. Germline CDR1 is MNHEY and CDR2 is SMNVEV (reference sequence). The CDR3 covers 14 residues. CDR3 in amino acids: CASSFSPNSYEQYF. CDR3 coding DNA: TGTGCCAGCAGTTTTAGTCCTAACTCCTACGAGCAGTACTTC.

The chain carries TRBV6-1 and TRBJ1-3; 8 bases align to TRBD1. This CDR3 has 14 amino acids. CDR1 and CDR2 from the germline V gene are MNHNS and SASEGT. J lost 2 bases, V lost 6 bases, and 3 bases had no gene match. The DNA for the CDR3 is TGTGCCAGCAGCGACAGGGGAGCTGGAAACACCATATATTTT. As protein: CASSDRGAGNTIYF.

This clone turned up a few times. The chain carries TRBV7-2 and TRBJ2-1; 8 nucleotides match TRBD2. Germline V gene lookup returns CDR1 SGHTA and CDR2 FQGNSA. The CDR3 consists of 13 residues. V was clipped by 1 base and J by 12 bases; unmatched bases: 5. The CDR3 here is CASSLVTRGGQFF. DNA of the CDR3: TGTGCCAGCAGCTTAGTTACACGGGGGGGGCAGTTCTTC.

The chain links TRBV7-6 to TRBJ2-3; a possible D gene is TRBD1 (5 bases). There are 14 residues in the CDR3. With 1 base removed from V and 2 bases from J, the gap between germline ends came to 7 bases. CDR1 SGHVS and CDR2 FNYEAQ come from the germline V gene. The CDR3: CASSLEQATDTQYF. DNA of the CDR3: TGTGCCAGCAGCTTAGAACAGGCCACAGATACGCAGTATTTT.

This clone has more than one count but fewer than ten. The chain combines TRBV7-6 with TRBJ2-1, with 12 bases aligning to TRBD2. The V gene end was trimmed by 4 bases and the J gene end by 9 bases; junction bases not matched to a gene: 10. Germline V CDR1 and CDR2: SGHVS, FNYEAQ. The CDR3 has 16 residues. CDR3 nucleotide sequence: TGTGCCAGCAGCTCACCAACTAGCGGGGGGACCGTTGAGCAGTTCTTC. This sequence encodes CASSSPTSGGTVEQFF.

This chain joins TRBV6-1 and TRBJ2-7, with D possibly being TRBD2 (5 bases). V lost 6 bases and J 2 bases, leaving 8 bases between the germline ends. The CDR3 length is 12 residues. Germline V gene data show CDR1 as MNHNS and CDR2 as SASEGT. In DNA form, the CDR3 reads TGTGCCAGCAGGGCGGAGGCCTACGAGCAGTACTTC. As protein: CASRAEAYEQYF.

The rearrangement uses TRBV7-3 and TRBJ2-1, with TRBD2 identical over 11 bases. This CDR3 is 15 amino acids long. Per germline, CDR1 SGHTA and CDR2 FQGTGA. Trimming removed 3 bases from V and 4 bases from J; junction bases left unmatched: 2. CDR3 region: CASSFSGGVYNEQFF. DNA of the CDR3: TGTGCCAGCAGCTTTAGCGGGGGGGTTTACAATGAGCAGTTCTTC.

In this sample, this clone turned up a few times. V gene TRBV29-1 combines with J gene TRBJ1-1; tentatively, D is TRBD1 (5 bases). Germline V lookup: CDR1 SQVTM, CDR2 ANQGSEA. The V end was cut by 7 bases, the J end by 4 bases, with 19 bases between. CDR3 length: 14 amino acids. The CDR3 coding sequence is TGCAGCGCCGGACCTCGTCTGGGGGGCACTGAAGCTTTCTTT. This encodes CSAGPRLGGTEAFF.